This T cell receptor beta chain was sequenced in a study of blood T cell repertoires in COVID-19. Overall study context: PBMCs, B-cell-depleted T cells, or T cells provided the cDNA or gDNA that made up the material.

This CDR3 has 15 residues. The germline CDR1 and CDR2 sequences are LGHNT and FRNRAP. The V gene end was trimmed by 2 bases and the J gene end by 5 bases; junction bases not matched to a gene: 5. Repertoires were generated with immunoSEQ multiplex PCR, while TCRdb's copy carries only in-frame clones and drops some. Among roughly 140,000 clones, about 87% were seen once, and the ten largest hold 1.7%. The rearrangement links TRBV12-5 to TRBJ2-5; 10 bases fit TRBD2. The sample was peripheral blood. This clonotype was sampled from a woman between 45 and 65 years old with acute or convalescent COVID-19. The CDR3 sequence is CASGLPGTSAETQYF. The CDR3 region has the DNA TGTGCTAGTGGTTTGCCAGGGACTAGCGCGGAGACCCAGTACTTC.